This passage covers 16 T cell receptor beta chains from one sample sequenced in a study of cytomegalovirus exposure and HLA in healthy donors. TCRdb keeps only in-frame clones here, not all; method: immunoSEQ multiplex PCR. This table holds 65,000 to 75,000 clones, 96% found once. The specimen was PBMCs. These TCRs come from a woman aged 18-29 years in good health and CMV-seropositive.

The rearrangement links TRBV30 to TRBJ1-4, with a tentative D call TRBD1 (6 bases). Trimming took off 3 bases at V and 8 bases at J, with 13 bases between the two ends. The CDR3 totals 13 residues. Germline-derived CDR1 and CDR2 are GTSNPN and SVGIG (reference sequence). For the CDR3, the DNA is TGTGCCTGGAGAGCAAGGGGGAAGGAAAAACTGTTTTTT. Translating it yields CAWRARGKEKLFF. Full variable domain (remainder filled in from reference TRBV30 and TRBJ1-4): SQTIHQWPATLVQPVGSPLSLECTVEGTSNPNLYWYRQAAGRGLQLLFYSVGIGQISSEVPQNLSASRPQDRQFILSSKKLLLSDSGFYLCAWRARGKEKLFFGSGTQLSVL.

J is TRBJ2-5 and V is TRBV27; TRBD1 agrees at 7 bases. J lost 3 bases, V lost 3 bases, and 4 bases had no gene match. This CDR3 region has 14 residues. Germline CDR1 MNHEY, CDR2 SMNVEV (reference sequence). CDR3 coding DNA: TGTGCCAGCAGTTTCACGGGACAGAAAGAGACCCAGTACTTC. As protein: CASSFTGQKETQYF.

The rearrangement links TRBV19 to TRBJ2-1; weak D call: TRBD1 (6 bases). This CDR3 is 13 amino acids long. Trimming pared 5 bases from V and 6 bases from J, leaving 11 bases between. Germline CDR1 LNHDA, CDR2 SQIVND (reference sequence). CDR3 bases: TGTGCCAGTAGTCCCCGGGACACCAATGAGCAGTTCTTC. This gives the protein CASSPRDTNEQFF.

The chain is built from TRBV28 and TRBJ1-2; TRBD1 is a possible D gene (6 bases). The germline V and J ends were trimmed by 8 bases and 3 bases, with 13 bases remaining between them. CDR1 is MDHEN, CDR2 SYDVKM, per germline. CDR3 length: 13 amino acids. In DNA, the CDR3 is TGTGCCAGCCTTGGACAGCGTGACTATGGCTACACCTTC. Protein: CASLGQRDYGYTF.

The chain has TRBV4-3 and TRBJ2-5, with D perhaps TRBD1 (5 bases). Between the trimmed V and J ends, which lost 4 bases and 1 base, there was a span of 10 bases. This CDR3 is 14 amino acids long. CDR1 and CDR2 (germline): LGHNA, YSLEER. The CDR3 reads CASSPDSLQETQYF. Written as DNA, the CDR3 is TGCGCCAGCAGCCCTGACAGTCTCCAAGAGACCCAGTACTTC.

V is TRBV30 and J is TRBJ1-1; 9 nucleotides line up with TRBD1. Unmatched junction bases numbered 9, after V lost 3 bases and J lost 4 bases. This CDR3 is built from 15 residues. CDR1 and CDR2 from the germline V gene are GTSNPN and SVGIG (reference sequence). This CDR3 reads CAWSRDRASSTEAFF. The CDR3 DNA reads TGTGCCTGGAGCAGGGACAGGGCTTCGAGCACTGAAGCTTTCTTT.

This rearrangement joins TRBV6-4 to TRBJ2-3, with D uncertain. This CDR3 comprises 14 residues. The germline V and J ends were trimmed by 5 bases and 3 bases, with 12 bases remaining between them. Germline V CDR1 and CDR2: MRHNA, SNTAGT. For the CDR3, the DNA is TGTGCCAGCAGTTCGTCTTTCGGGACAGATACGCAGTATTTT. Its protein is CASSSSFGTDTQYF.

This chain uses TRBV7-3 with TRBJ2-1, with D hard to call. CDR1 is SGHTA and CDR2 is FQGTGA in the germline V gene. The CDR3 contains 11 residues. V was trimmed by 5 bases and J by 7 bases, leaving 6 bases between them. CDR3 in amino acids: CASSPPNEQFF. The CDR3 nucleotides are TGTGCCAGCAGCCCCCCAAATGAGCAGTTCTTC.

The J gene is TRBJ1-1, the V gene TRBV19; 7 bases match TRBD1. CDR3 length: 14 amino acids. V shed 7 bases, J shed 3 bases, and the junction held 8 bases outside the gene matches. Germline V gene lookup returns CDR1 LNHDA and CDR2 SQIVND (reference sequence). The CDR3 here is CASKIYRGYTEAFF. DNA for the CDR3: TGTGCCAGTAAGATCTACAGGGGATACACTGAAGCTTTCTTT.

This chain joins TRBV9 and TRBJ2-7; TRBD1 might be the D (7 bases). V dropped 4 bases and J dropped 3 bases, with 17 bases sitting between them. The CDR3 is 15 residues long. The V gene's germline CDR1 is SGDLS and CDR2 YYNGEE. The CDR3 reads CASSPQGGFRYEQYF. The CDR3 region has the DNA TGTGCCAGCAGCCCCCAGGGGGGATTTCGCTACGAGCAGTACTTC.

The V call is TRBV27, the J call TRBJ1-1, with D possibly TRBD1 on 5 matching bases. The CDR3 is 14 residues long. V lost 8 bases and J lost 4, with 17 bases in between. CDR1 MNHEY and CDR2 SMNVEV come from the germline V gene (reference sequence). CDR3 bases: TGTGCCAGCGCGCTCCGGGGGTTTCGCACTGAAGCTTTCTTT. As protein: CASALRGFRTEAFF.

V usage is TRBV7-2 and J usage is TRBJ2-3, with TRBD1 matching 9 bases. This CDR3 contains 13 residues. The ends lost 6 bases at V and 4 bases at J; junction bases unmatched: 2. Germline loops: CDR1 SGHTA, CDR2 FQGNSA. The CDR3 DNA sequence: TGTGCCAGCAGAACAGGGGGCCCAGATACGCAGTATTTT. It translates to CASRTGGPDTQYF.

The rearrangement uses TRBV4-3 and TRBJ2-1, with 9 bases that match TRBD2. V dropped 1 base and J dropped 8; count of bases not matched to a gene: 9. This CDR3 region has 16 residues. Germline V gives CDR1 LGHNA, CDR2 YSLEER. The CDR3 protein is CASSQGGGRADYEQFF. The CDR3 DNA sequence: TGCGCCAGCAGCCAAGGGGGCGGGAGGGCCGATTATGAGCAGTTCTTC.

The chain recombines TRBV2 with TRBJ2-3; D gene uncertain. Germline CDR1 SNHLY, CDR2 FYNNEI. The germline V and J ends were trimmed by 2 bases and 8 bases, with 14 bases remaining between them. The length of the CDR3 is 14 residues. CDR3 residues: CASSESPRVSTQYF. The DNA of the CDR3 is TGTGCCAGCAGTGAATCTCCACGGGTATCTACGCAGTATTTT.

The V and J genes are TRBV4-2 and TRBJ2-7, with D perhaps matching TRBD2 (6 bases). The CDR3 runs 15 residues. V gave up 1 base and J gave up 1 base, with 11 bases separating them. From germline, CDR1 is LGHNA and CDR2 YNFKEQ. As DNA, the CDR3 is TGTGCCAGCAGCCAAGGAATGGGACTTTCCTACGAGCAGTACTTC. This sequence encodes CASSQGMGLSYEQYF.

J is TRBJ2-2 and V is TRBV11-2; D might be TRBD2 (5 bases). The CDR3 spans 16 residues. V gave up 6 bases and J gave up 1 base, with 15 bases separating them. CDR1 is SGHAT, CDR2 FQNNGV, per germline. The CDR3 DNA reads TGTGCCAGCAGATTACTAAGCGGACGGAACACCGGGGAGCTGTTTTTT. It translates to CASRLLSGRNTGELFF.